This T cell receptor beta chain is drawn from a study of shared clonotypes between healthy human individuals. Notes on the study in general: Rarefaction showed that sequencing of sorted subsets was incomplete (despite large depth).

About this clone itself: As yet, its antigen is unknown.

Each donor was a Caucasian adult residing in Nashville, Tennessee. Clones were sequenced by immunoSEQ multiplex PCR, and TCRdb holds only the in-frame ones, with some missing. The table records some 980,000 clones, 76% of them present only once. V lost 5 bases and J lost 9, with 20 bases in between. From germline, CDR1 is SEHNR and CDR2 FQNEAQ (reference sequence). The CDR3 is 14 residues long. The rearrangement uses TRBV7-9 and TRBJ2-7, with a weak D call TRBD2 (6 bases). Sequencing was performed on memory CD4+ T cells sorted from blood. The subset denotes: CD45RA-negative fraction. The TCR comes from a man aged 18 to 30 in good health. The DNA for the CDR3 is TGTGCCAGCAGCCACTTGGGCTACGGGAGACCGCAGTACTTC. This encodes CASSHLGYGRPQYF.